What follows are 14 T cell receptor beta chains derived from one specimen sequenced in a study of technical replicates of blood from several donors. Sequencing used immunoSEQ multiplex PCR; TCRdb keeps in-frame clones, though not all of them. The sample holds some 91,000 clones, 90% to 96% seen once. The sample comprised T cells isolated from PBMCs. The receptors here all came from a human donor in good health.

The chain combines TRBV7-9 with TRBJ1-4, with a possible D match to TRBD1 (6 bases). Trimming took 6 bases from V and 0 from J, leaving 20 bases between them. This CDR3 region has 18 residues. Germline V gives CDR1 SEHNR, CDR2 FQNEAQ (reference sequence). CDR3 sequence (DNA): TGTGCCAGCAGAAGGGGGTCTGGGTGGGGGTCAACTAATGAAAAACTGTTTTTT. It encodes CASRRGSGWGSTNEKLFF.

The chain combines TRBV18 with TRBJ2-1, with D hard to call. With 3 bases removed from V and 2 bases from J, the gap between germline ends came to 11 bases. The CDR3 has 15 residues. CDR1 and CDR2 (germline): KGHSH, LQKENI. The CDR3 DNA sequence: TGTGCCAGCTCACCGCGCACTGATACCTACAATGAGCAGTTCTTC. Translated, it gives CASSPRTDTYNEQFF.

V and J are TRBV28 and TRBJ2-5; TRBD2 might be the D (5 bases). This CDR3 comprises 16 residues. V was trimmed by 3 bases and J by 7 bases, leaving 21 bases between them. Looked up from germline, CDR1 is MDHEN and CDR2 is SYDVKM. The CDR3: CASSLTPGSRGGTQYF. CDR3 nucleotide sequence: TGTGCCAGCAGTTTGACTCCGGGATCCCGGGGTGGGACCCAGTACTTC. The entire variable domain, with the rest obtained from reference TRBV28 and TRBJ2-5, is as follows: DVKVTQSSRYLVKRTGEKVFLECVQDMDHENMFWYRQDPGLGLRLIYFSYDVKMKEKGDIPEGYSVSREKKERFSLILESASTNQTSMYLCASSLTPGSRGGTQYFGPGTRLLVL.

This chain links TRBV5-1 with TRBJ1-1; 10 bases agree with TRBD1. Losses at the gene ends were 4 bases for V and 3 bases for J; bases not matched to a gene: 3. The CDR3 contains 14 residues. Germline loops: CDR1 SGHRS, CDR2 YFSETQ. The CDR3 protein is CASSPGTGDTEAFF. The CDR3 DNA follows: TGCGCCAGCAGCCCCGGGACAGGGGACACTGAAGCTTTCTTT. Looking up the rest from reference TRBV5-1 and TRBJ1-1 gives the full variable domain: KAGVTQTPRYLIKTRGQQVTLSCSPISGHRSVSWYQQTPGQGLQFLFEYFSETQRNKGNFPGRFSGRQFSNSRSEMNVSTLELGDSALYLCASSPGTGDTEAFFGQGTRLTVV.

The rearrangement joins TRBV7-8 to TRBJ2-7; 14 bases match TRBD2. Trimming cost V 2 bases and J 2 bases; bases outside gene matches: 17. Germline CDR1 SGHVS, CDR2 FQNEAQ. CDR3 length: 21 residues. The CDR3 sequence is CASSLTGFGGLAGVVPYEQYF. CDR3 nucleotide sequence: TGTGCCAGCAGCTTAACCGGTTTCGGGGGACTAGCGGGAGTTGTCCCCTACGAGCAGTACTTC.

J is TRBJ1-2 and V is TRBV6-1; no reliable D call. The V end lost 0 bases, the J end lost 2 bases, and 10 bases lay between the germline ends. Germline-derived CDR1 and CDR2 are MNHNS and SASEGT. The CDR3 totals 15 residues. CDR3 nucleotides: TGTGCCAGCAGTGAAGCCGGGTCTCCAAACTATGGCTACACCTTC. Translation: CASSEAGSPNYGYTF.

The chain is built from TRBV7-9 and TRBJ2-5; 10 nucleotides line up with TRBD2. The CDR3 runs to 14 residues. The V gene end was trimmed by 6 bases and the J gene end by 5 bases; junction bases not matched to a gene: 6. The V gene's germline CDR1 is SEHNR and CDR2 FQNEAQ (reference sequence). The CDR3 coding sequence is TGTGCCAGCAGAAGTCTAGCGGGAGTTGAGACCCAGTACTTC. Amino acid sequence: CASRSLAGVETQYF. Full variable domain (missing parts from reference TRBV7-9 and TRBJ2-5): DTGVSQNPRHKITKRGQNVTFRCDPISEHNRLYWYRQTLGQGPEFLTYFQNEAQLEKSRLLSDRFSAERPKGSFSTLEIQRTEQGDSAMYLCASRSLAGVETQYFGPGTRLLVL.

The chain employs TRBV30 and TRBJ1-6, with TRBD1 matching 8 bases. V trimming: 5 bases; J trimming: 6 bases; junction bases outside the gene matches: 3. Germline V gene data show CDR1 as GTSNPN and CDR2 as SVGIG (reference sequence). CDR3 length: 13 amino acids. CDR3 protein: CAWGTGGNSPLHF. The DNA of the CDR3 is TGTGCCTGGGGGACAGGAGGTAATTCACCCCTCCACTTT. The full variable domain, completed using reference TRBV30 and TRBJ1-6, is SQTIHQWPATLVQPVGSPLSLECTVEGTSNPNLYWYRQAAGRGLQLLFYSVGIGQISSEVPQNLSASRPQDRQFILSSKKLLLSDSGFYLCAWGTGGNSPLHFGNGTRLTVT.

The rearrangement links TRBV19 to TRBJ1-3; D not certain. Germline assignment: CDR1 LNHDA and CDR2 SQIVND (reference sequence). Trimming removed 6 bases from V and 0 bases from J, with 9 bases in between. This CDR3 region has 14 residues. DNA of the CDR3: TGTGCCAGTAGCCTTCGGGGCTCTGGAAACACCATATATTTT. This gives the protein CASSLRGSGNTIYF.

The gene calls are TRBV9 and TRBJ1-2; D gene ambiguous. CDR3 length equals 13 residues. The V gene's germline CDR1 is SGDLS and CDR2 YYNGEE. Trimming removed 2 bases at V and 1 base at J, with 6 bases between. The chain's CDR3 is CASSVRDNYGYTF. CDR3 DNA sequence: TGTGCCAGCAGCGTCCGGGATAACTATGGCTACACCTTC. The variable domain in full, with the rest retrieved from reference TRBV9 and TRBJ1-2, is DSGVTQTPKHLITATGQRVTLRCSPRSGDLSVYWYQQSLDQGLQFLIQYYNGEERAKGNILERFSAQQFPDLHSELNLSSLELGDSALYFCASSVRDNYGYTFGSGTRLTVV.

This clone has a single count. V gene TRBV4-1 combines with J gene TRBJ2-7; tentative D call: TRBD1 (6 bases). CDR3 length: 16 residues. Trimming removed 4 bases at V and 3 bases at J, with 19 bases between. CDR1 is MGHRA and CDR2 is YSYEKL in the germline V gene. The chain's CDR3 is CASSLAGQNKLYEQYF. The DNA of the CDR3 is TGCGCCAGCAGCCTAGCAGGACAGAACAAGCTCTACGAGCAGTACTTC.

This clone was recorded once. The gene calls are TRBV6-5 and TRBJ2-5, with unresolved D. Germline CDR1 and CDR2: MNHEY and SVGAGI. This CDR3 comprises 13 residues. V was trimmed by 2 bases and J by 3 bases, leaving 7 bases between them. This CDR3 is CASSYGQEETQYF. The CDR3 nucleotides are TGTGCCAGCAGTTACGGGCAGGAAGAGACCCAGTACTTC.

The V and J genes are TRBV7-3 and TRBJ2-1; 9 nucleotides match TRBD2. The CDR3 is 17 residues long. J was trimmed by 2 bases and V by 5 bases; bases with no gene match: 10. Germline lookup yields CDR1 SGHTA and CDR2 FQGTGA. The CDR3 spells CASSTSGASGTYNEQFF. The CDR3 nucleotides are TGTGCCAGCAGCACTAGCGGAGCTAGCGGGACCTACAATGAGCAGTTCTTC.

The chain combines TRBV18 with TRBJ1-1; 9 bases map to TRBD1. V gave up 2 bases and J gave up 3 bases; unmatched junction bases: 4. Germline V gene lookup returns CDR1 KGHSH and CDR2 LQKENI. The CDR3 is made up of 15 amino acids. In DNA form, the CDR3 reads TGTGCCAGCTCACCAAAGAGGACAGGGGACACTGAAGCTTTCTTT. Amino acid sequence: CASSPKRTGDTEAFF.